The present T cell receptor beta chain was sequenced within a study of monozygotic twins with cystic fibrosis. As for the study in general: Roughly 3 micrograms of fragmented DNA underwent 15 PCR cycles for library preparation.

V was trimmed by 2 bases and J by 0 bases, leaving 10 bases between them. The CDR3 is 15 residues long. Germline lookup yields CDR1 LGHNA and CDR2 YSLEER. Notes on this clone: Its antigen is not known.

Study conclusions and caveats: J usage was most co-twin-similar in 8 of 16 pairs, V in 13. The repertoire was suggested to be naive-dominated, clonality median approximately 0.009. Unrelated CF individuals shared fewer identical clonotypes than monozygotic CF twins.

Assay: immunoSEQ multiplex PCR; the TCRdb copy retains only in-frame clones and omits some. Among about 35,000 clones listed, 66% were seen once. The sequence was collected from a girl aged 5-17 years with cystic fibrosis. Material for sequencing was blood. The chain employs TRBV4-3 and TRBJ1-1; D unresolved. The CDR3 coding sequence is TGCGCCAGCAGCCAACTCCCTACGGTGAACACTGAAGCTTTCTTT. As protein: CASSQLPTVNTEAFF.